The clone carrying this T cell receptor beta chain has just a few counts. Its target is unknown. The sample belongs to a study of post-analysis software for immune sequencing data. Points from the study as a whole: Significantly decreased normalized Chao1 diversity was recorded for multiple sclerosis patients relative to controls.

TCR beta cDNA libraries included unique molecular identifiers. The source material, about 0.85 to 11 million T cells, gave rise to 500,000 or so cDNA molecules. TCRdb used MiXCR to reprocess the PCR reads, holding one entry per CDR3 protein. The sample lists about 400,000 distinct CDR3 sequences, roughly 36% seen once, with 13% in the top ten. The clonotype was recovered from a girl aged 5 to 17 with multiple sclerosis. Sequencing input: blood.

The DNA of the CDR3 is TGTGCCAGCAGCTCCCAGAGTACGGGGGCTGTGTGGGAGACCCAGTACTTC. Amino acid sequence: CASSSQSTGAVWETQYF. This sequence joins TRBV7-2 and TRBJ2-5; D may correspond to TRBD1 or TRBD2 (6 bases each). The germline V gene has CDR1 SGHTA and CDR2 FQGNSA. V lost 4 bases and J 5 bases, leaving 23 bases between the germline ends. The CDR3 is made up of 17 amino acids.